This T cell receptor (beta chain) derives from a study of T cell responses to AZD1222 COVID-19 vaccine. Study at large: Pooling was applied to second doses at about 4 or about 12 weeks.

On this clone itself: Its antigen is unidentified.

Profiled with immunoSEQ multiplex PCR; TCRdb holds only in-frame clones, not every one. The sample carries roughly 190,000 clones, roughly 92% recorded once. This CDR3 region has 15 residues. The V gene's germline CDR1 is LGHNA and CDR2 YSLEER. With 1 base clipped from V and 10 bases from J, the junction kept 6 bases outside the gene matches. The study, taken as a whole, reports: Clonal diversity was possibly underestimated, and white British individuals and females predominated among donors. The study found Spike-specific TCR breadth and depth rose after two AZD1222 doses.

This clonotype originated in an adult in good health. This chain connects TRBV4-3 to TRBJ1-6; TRBD1 matches at 8 bases. The starting material was peripheral blood, obtained on day 0 of AZD1222 vaccination. As DNA, the CDR3 is TGCGCCAGCAGCCAAGTGGGGACAGGCGGCTCACCCCTCCACTTT. It specifies CASSQVGTGGSPLHF.